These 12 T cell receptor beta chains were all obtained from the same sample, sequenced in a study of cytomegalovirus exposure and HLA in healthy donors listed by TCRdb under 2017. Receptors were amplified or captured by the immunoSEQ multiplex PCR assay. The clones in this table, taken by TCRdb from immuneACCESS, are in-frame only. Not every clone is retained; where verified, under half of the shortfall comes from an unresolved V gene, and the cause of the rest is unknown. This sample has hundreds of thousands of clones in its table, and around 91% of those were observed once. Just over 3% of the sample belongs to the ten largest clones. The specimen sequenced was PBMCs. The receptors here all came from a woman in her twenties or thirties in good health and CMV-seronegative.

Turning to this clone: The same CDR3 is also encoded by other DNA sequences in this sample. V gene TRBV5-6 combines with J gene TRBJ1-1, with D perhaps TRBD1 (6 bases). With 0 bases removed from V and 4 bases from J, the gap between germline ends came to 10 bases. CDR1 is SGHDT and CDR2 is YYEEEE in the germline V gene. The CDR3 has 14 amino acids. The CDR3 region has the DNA TGTGCCAGCAGCTTGGTCGGAGGGGGCACTGAAGCTTTCTTT. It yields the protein CASSLVGGGTEAFF.

The CDR3 here is CASSYSNSYEQYF. The CDR3 DNA is TGTGCCAGCAGTTACTCGAACTCCTACGAGCAGTACTTC. This chain connects TRBV6-5 to TRBJ2-7; D is unresolved. The CDR3 spans 13 residues. V shed 0 bases and J shed 0 bases, with 3 bases lying between them. Per germline, CDR1 MNHEY and CDR2 SVGAGI.

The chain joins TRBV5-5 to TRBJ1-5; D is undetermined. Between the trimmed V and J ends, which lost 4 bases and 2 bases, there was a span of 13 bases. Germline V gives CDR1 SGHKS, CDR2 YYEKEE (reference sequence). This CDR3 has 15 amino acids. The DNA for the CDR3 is TGTGCCAGCAGCCCATACTTAGACCGCAATCAGCCCCAGCATTTT. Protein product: CASSPYLDRNQPQHF.

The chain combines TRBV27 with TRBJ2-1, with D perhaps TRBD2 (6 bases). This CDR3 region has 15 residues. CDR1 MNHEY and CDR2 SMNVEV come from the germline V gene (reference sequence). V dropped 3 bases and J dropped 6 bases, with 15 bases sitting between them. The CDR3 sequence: CASSLDYYAANEQFF. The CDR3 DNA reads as TGTGCCAGCAGTTTGGACTACTACGCTGCCAATGAGCAGTTCTTC.

The CDR3 DNA sequence: TGTGCCAGCAGTGGGTTTCTGAGCTCCTACAATGAGCAGTTCTTC. Protein sequence: CASSGFLSSYNEQFF. The chain employs TRBV2 and TRBJ2-1; D remains ambiguous. Germline V gene lookup returns CDR1 SNHLY and CDR2 FYNNEI. The CDR3 runs 15 residues. Trimming left V 4 bases short and J 0 bases short, with 10 bases between.

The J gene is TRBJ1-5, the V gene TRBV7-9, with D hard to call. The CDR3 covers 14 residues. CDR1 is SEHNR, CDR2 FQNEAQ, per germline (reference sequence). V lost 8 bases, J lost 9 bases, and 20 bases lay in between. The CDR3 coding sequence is TGTGCCAGCTCGGGGAATGGAATTCATCGGCCCCAGCATTTT. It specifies CASSGNGIHRPQHF. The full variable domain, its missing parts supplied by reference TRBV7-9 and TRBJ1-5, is DTGVSQNPRHKITKRGQNVTFRCDPISEHNRLYWYRQTLGQGPEFLTYFQNEAQLEKSRLLSDRFSAERPKGSFSTLEIQRTEQGDSAMYLCASSGNGIHRPQHFGDGTRLSIL.

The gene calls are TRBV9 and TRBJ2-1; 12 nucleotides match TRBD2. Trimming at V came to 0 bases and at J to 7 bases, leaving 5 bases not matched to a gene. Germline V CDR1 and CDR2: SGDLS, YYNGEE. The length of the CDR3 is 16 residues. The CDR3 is CASSVGPGTSGNEQFF. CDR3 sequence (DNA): TGTGCCAGCAGCGTAGGACCCGGGACTAGCGGGAATGAGCAGTTCTTC.

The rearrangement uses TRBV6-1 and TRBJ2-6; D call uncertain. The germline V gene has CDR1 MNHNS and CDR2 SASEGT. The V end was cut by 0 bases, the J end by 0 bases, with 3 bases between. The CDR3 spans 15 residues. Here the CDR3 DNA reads TGTGCCAGCAGTGAAGCACTCTCTGGGGCCAACGTCCTGACTTTC. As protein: CASSEALSGANVLTF.

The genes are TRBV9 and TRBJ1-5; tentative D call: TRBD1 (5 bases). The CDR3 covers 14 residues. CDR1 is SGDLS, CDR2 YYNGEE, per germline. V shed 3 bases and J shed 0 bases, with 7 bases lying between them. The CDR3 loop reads CASSGGFSNQPQHF. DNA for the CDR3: TGTGCCAGCAGCGGGGGGTTTAGCAATCAGCCCCAGCATTTT.

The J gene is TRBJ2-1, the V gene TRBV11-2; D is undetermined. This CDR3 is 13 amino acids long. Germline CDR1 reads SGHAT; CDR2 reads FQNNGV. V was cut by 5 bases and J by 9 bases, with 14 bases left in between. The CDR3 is CASSESIWVEQFF. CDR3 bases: TGTGCCAGCAGCGAAAGTATTTGGGTTGAGCAGTTCTTC.

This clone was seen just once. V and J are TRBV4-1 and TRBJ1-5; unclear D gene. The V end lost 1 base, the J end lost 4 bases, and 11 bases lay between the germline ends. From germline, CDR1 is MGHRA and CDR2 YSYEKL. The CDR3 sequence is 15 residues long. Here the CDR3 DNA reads TGCGCCAGCAGCCAAGTGACTAATTCTAATCAGCCCCAGCATTTT. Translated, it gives CASSQVTNSNQPQHF.

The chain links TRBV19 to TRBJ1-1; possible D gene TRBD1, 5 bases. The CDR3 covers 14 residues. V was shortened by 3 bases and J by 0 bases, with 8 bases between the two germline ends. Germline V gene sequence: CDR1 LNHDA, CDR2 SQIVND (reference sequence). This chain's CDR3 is CASSMWDLNTEAFF. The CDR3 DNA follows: TGTGCCAGTAGTATGTGGGACCTGAACACTGAAGCTTTCTTT.